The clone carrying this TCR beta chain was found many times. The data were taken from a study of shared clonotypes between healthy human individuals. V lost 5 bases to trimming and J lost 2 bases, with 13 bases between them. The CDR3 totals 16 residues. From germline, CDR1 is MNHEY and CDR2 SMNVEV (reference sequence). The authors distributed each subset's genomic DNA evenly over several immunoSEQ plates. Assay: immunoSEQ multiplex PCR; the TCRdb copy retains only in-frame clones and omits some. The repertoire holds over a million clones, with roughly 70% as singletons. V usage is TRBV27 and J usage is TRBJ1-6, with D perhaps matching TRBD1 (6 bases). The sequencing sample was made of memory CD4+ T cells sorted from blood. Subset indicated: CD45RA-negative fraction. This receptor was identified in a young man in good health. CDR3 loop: CASSVQQGTYNSPLHF. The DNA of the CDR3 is TGTGCCAGCAGTGTCCAACAGGGAACCTATAATTCACCCCTCCACTTT.